The 5 T cell receptor beta chains presented below share a single source sample, sequenced in a study of CD8 T cells in ankylosing spondylitis. TCRdb re-called the 5' RACE reads through MiXCR, storing one row per CDR3 protein. Among about 160,000 distinct CDR3 sequences listed, 15% to 20% were seen once. The sequencing sample was made of blood, either unsorted or a sorted T cell fraction (not recorded which). Source of these receptors: a male donor with ankylosing spondylitis or in good health (not recorded which).

CDR3 coding DNA: TGTGCCAGCAGCCAAGATACTAGCGGGAGTGGGGCCTACGAGCAGTACTTC. Its translation is CASSQDTSGSGAYEQYF. V and J are TRBV4-2 and TRBJ2-7, with 11 bases fitting TRBD2. The ends lost 0 bases at V and 2 bases at J; junction bases unmatched: 6. Germline V CDR1 and CDR2: LGHNA, YNFKEQ. The CDR3 has 17 amino acids.

This clonotype was recorded at least ten times. The chain joins TRBV28 to TRBJ2-5; 8 bases align to TRBD2. CDR1 and CDR2 (germline): MDHEN, SYDVKM. CDR3 length: 13 amino acids. The junction had 6 bases not matched to a gene; V was cut back by 10 bases and J by 2 bases. The chain's CDR3 is CATVVAGQETQYF. In DNA form, the CDR3 reads TGTGCCACCGTGGTAGCGGGGCAAGAGACCCAGTACTTC.

This clonotype has ten or more counts. The V and J genes are TRBV11-2 and TRBJ2-7; D not certain. Germline V gives CDR1 SGHAT, CDR2 FQNNGV. V dropped 1 base and J dropped 0 bases, with 4 bases sitting between them. The CDR3 is 13 amino acids. The CDR3 is CASSLGDSYEQYF. The CDR3 DNA reads as TGTGCCAGCAGCTTAGGTGACTCCTACGAGCAGTACTTC.

This clonotype turned up a few times. This chain links TRBV11-1 with TRBJ2-3, with 10 bases fitting TRBD2. Germline values: CDR1 SGHAT, CDR2 FQDESV (reference sequence). The ends lost 4 bases at V and 6 bases at J; junction bases unmatched: 16. The CDR3 contains 18 residues. The CDR3 reads CASSSSFLAGARVDTQYF. The CDR3 DNA reads as TGTGCCAGCAGCTCCTCTTTCCTAGCGGGAGCGCGGGTGGATACGCAGTATTTT.

At least ten counts were recorded for this clonotype. V gene TRBV28 combines with J gene TRBJ2-7; D is unclear. The V and J ends lost 3 bases and 1 base respectively, with 10 bases between them. The CDR3 extends over 14 amino acids. Germline assignment: CDR1 MDHEN and CDR2 SYDVKM. CDR3 sequence reads: CASSLSQLSYEQYF. The CDR3 nucleotides are TGTGCCAGCAGTTTGTCCCAGCTATCCTACGAGCAGTACTTC.